One and the same sample provided the 22 T cell receptor beta chains below, sequenced in a study of T cells in localized non-small cell lung cancer. Assay used: immunoSEQ multiplex PCR; TCRdb lists only in-frame clones, some missing. The data hold more than 35,000 clones, with roughly 92% observed a single time. The source material was peripheral blood, sampled before any cancer treatment. These receptors came from a female donor over 55 with stage I lung adenocarcinoma.

The chain couples TRBV28 to TRBJ1-1, with 7 bases matching TRBD1. Trimming at V came to 9 bases and at J to 5 bases, leaving 6 bases not matched to a gene. The CDR3 extends over 12 amino acids. Germline values: CDR1 MDHEN, CDR2 SYDVKM. The CDR3 spells CASNDRVTEAFF. CDR3 nucleotides: TGTGCCAGTAACGACAGGGTGACTGAAGCTTTCTTT.

V gene TRBV5-1 combines with J gene TRBJ2-3; D gene uncertain. The length of the CDR3 is 13 residues. Germline lookup yields CDR1 SGHRS and CDR2 YFSETQ. V was cut by 0 bases and J by 1 base, with 3 bases left in between. The CDR3 DNA reads as TGCGCCAGCAGCTTGGGGCGCACAGATACGCAGTATTTT. It encodes CASSLGRTDTQYF.

V gene TRBV4-2 combines with J gene TRBJ1-1; 8 bases match TRBD1. CDR1 and CDR2 from the germline V gene are LGHNA and YNFKEQ. The CDR3 totals 15 residues. Trimming cost V 4 bases and J 2 bases; bases outside gene matches: 6. The chain's CDR3 is CASSRPGQENTEAFF. The DNA of the CDR3 is TGTGCCAGCAGCCGACCGGGACAGGAAAACACTGAAGCTTTCTTT.

The chain joins TRBV6-5 to TRBJ1-5; D gene ambiguous. Trimming left V 2 bases short and J 11 bases short, with 13 bases between. The germline V gene encodes CDR1 MNHEY and CDR2 SVGAGI. The CDR3 is made up of 13 amino acids. CDR3 bases: TGTGCCAGCAGTTACGCCGACTCCCTAGCCCAGCATTTT. Its translation is CASSYADSLAQHF.

V and J are TRBV5-6 and TRBJ1-2; no clear D gene. The CDR3 has 14 residues. Germline V gene data show CDR1 as SGHDT and CDR2 as YYEEEE. The ends were cut back, 6 bases at V and 5 bases at J, with 17 bases in the middle. The CDR3 DNA is TGTGCCAGCACCACTGACGCGCGAGAGTATGGCTACACCTTC. Amino acids: CASTTDAREYGYTF. Full variable domain (rest looked up from reference TRBV5-6 and TRBJ1-2): DAGVTQSPTHLIKTRGQQVTLRCSPKSGHDTVSWYQQALGQGPQFIFQYYEEEERQRGNFPDRFSGHQFPNYSSELNVNALLLGDSALYLCASTTDAREYGYTFGSGTRLTVV.

The rearrangement uses TRBV18 and TRBJ1-1; possible D gene TRBD1, 6 bases. This CDR3 is 13 amino acids long. V was shortened by 0 bases and J by 11 bases, with 13 bases between the two germline ends. CDR1 and CDR2 from the germline V gene are KGHSH and LQKENI. DNA for the CDR3: TGTGCCAGCTCACCACCGGGGTGGCAGGGGGCTTTCTTT. Amino acid sequence: CASSPPGWQGAFF.

The sample holds one count of this clone. The V and J genes are TRBV18 and TRBJ1-1, with 11 bases that match TRBD1. CDR3 length: 16 residues. V trimming: 1 base; J trimming: 10 bases; junction bases outside the gene matches: 11. The germline V gene has CDR1 KGHSH and CDR2 LQKENI. The CDR3 region has the DNA TGTGCCAGCTCACCACAGGAAGGAGGACAGGGGGCTGGAGCTTTCTTT. Amino acid sequence: CASSPQEGGQGAGAFF.

This chain links TRBV10-1 with TRBJ1-1; 8 bases are a match to TRBD1. This CDR3 region has 14 residues. Germline V CDR1 and CDR2: WNHNN, SYGVQD (reference sequence). The V and J ends lost 5 bases and 4 bases, in that order; junction bases with no gene match: 6. In DNA, the CDR3 is TGCGCCAGCAGTTCTGCAGGGGGCGGCACTGAAGCTTTCTTT. It is translated as CASSSAGGGTEAFF.

This chain joins TRBV28 and TRBJ2-5, with 8 bases that match TRBD1. V was pared by 4 bases and J by 5 bases, with 6 bases of the junction left unmatched. Germline V gives CDR1 MDHEN, CDR2 SYDVKM. This CDR3 has 14 residues. CDR3 in amino acids: CASSYWTGWETQYF. CDR3 in DNA: TGTGCCAGCAGTTATTGGACAGGGTGGGAGACCCAGTACTTC.

This clone has just one count. The CDR3 loop is CAHREGGQETQYF. The CDR3 nucleotides are TGTGCCCATAGGGAGGGCGGACAAGAGACCCAGTACTTC. The gene calls are TRBV10-3 and TRBJ2-5, with TRBD2 matching over 7 bases. CDR1 ENHRY and CDR2 SYGVKD come from the germline V gene. The CDR3 length is 13 residues. The J segment lost 2 bases and the V segment lost 11 bases, leaving 8 bases of the junction unmatched.

This chain links TRBV18 with TRBJ1-2; weak D call: TRBD1 (5 bases). The CDR3 contains 13 residues. Germline assignment: CDR1 KGHSH and CDR2 LQKENI. V was shortened by 8 bases and J by 2 bases, with 12 bases between the two germline ends. CDR3 nucleotides: TGTGCCAGCACCCCAGGGCAGAACTATGGCTACACCTTC. It specifies CASTPGQNYGYTF.

This chain joins TRBV2 and TRBJ2-3, with D possibly TRBD1 on 7 matching bases. Germline lookup yields CDR1 SNHLY and CDR2 FYNNEI. This CDR3 spans 14 amino acids. The germline V and J ends were trimmed by 4 bases and 3 bases, with 11 bases remaining between them. For the CDR3, the DNA is TGTGCCAGCAGTGCAGGGGGGCGGACAGATACGCAGTATTTT. It codes for CASSAGGRTDTQYF. Looking up the rest from reference TRBV2 and TRBJ2-3 gives the full variable domain: EPEVTQTPSHQVTQMGQEVILRCVPISNHLYFYWYRQILGQKVEFLVSFYNNEISEKSEIFDDQFSVERPDGSNFTLKIRSTKLEDSAMYFCASSAGGRTDTQYFGPGTRLTVL.

The chain combines TRBV5-1 with TRBJ1-1, with D perhaps TRBD1 (5 bases). Germline CDR1 and CDR2: SGHRS and YFSETQ. The germline V and J ends were trimmed by 0 bases and 1 base, with 16 bases remaining between them. The CDR3 is 17 residues long. DNA for the CDR3: TGCGCCAGCAGCTTGGTCGGCGGGGGAACTCAGAACACTGAAGCTTTCTTT. This sequence encodes CASSLVGGGTQNTEAFF.

The gene calls are TRBV29-1 and TRBJ1-2, with TRBD1 matching 8 bases. The CDR3 runs 14 residues. The junction had 8 bases not matched to a gene; V was cut back by 5 bases and J by 3 bases. Germline V gives CDR1 SQVTM, CDR2 ANQGSEA. The CDR3 region is CSVSPTGEDYGYTF. DNA for the CDR3: TGCAGCGTTAGCCCGACAGGGGAGGACTATGGCTACACCTTC.

V is TRBV14 and J is TRBJ1-1; D not certain. The germline V gene has CDR1 SGHDN and CDR2 FVKESK. V lost 3 bases and J 5 bases, leaving 13 bases between the germline ends. This CDR3 has 14 amino acids. CDR3 sequence: CASSHLPRRTEAFF. CDR3 bases: TGTGCCAGCAGCCATTTGCCCCGGAGGACTGAAGCTTTCTTT.

J is TRBJ2-1 and V is TRBV19; TRBD2 matches at 8 bases. The CDR3 length is 16 residues. The germline CDR1 and CDR2 sequences are LNHDA and SQIVND (reference sequence). With 8 bases clipped from V and 8 bases from J, the junction kept 17 bases outside the gene matches. CDR3 in amino acids: CASRGPGGAEGDEQFF. CDR3 DNA: TGTGCCAGTCGGGGGCCCGGGGGGGCCGAAGGGGATGAGCAGTTCTTC. Using reference TRBV19 and TRBJ2-1 for the parts outside the CDR3, the full variable domain is DGGITQSPKYLFRKEGQNVTLSCEQNLNHDAMYWYRQDPGQGLRLIYYSQIVNDFQKGDIAEGYSVSREKKESFPLTVTSAQKNPTAFYLCASRGPGGAEGDEQFFGPGTRLTVL.

The chain couples TRBV28 to TRBJ2-3; 13 bases line up with TRBD2. The CDR3 is 17 residues long. Trimming took 4 bases from V and 6 from J; bases not matched to a gene: 10. CDR1 and CDR2 (germline): MDHEN, SYDVKM. The CDR3, as DNA: TGTGCCAGCAGTTATAGCCCGGGACTAGCGGGATTGGATACGCAGTATTTT. Its translation: CASSYSPGLAGLDTQYF.

V gene TRBV9 combines with J gene TRBJ2-3; 9 nucleotides agree with TRBD2. CDR1 and CDR2 (germline): SGDLS, YYNGEE. This CDR3 region has 19 residues. V gave up 0 bases and J gave up 4 bases; unmatched junction bases: 15. As DNA, the CDR3 is TGTGCCAGCAGCGTAGGCCGGGGCGGGGGGGCCCTTCGGGCAGATACGCAGTATTTT. It is translated as CASSVGRGGGALRADTQYF.

This chain uses TRBV6-5 with TRBJ1-1; possibly TRBD1 for D (5 bases). V lost 5 bases to trimming and J lost 7 bases, with 11 bases between them. This CDR3 region has 12 residues. Germline lookup yields CDR1 MNHEY and CDR2 SVGAGI. CDR3 sequence (DNA): TGTGCCAGCAGTACAGGACACGTTGAAGCTTTCTTT. It codes for CASSTGHVEAFF.

The count of this clone is one. This chain links TRBV5-1 with TRBJ1-5, with 8 bases fitting TRBD1. CDR1 and CDR2 from the germline V gene are SGHRS and YFSETQ. The CDR3 runs 14 residues. J lost 4 bases, V lost 4 bases, and 4 bases had no gene match. CDR3 DNA sequence: TGCGCCAGCAGCGCCGGACAGGGAAATCAGCCCCAGCATTTT. It encodes CASSAGQGNQPQHF.

This clone was recorded once. The J gene is TRBJ1-1, the V gene TRBV6-5; tentatively, D is TRBD1 (5 bases). Between the trimmed V and J ends, which lost 7 bases and 3 bases, there was a span of 15 bases. The germline gives CDR1 MNHEY, CDR2 SVGAGI. The CDR3 is 14 amino acids. The CDR3 spells CASNRPLGDTEAFF. In nucleotides, the CDR3 is TGTGCCAGCAATAGGCCCCTGGGGGACACTGAAGCTTTCTTT.

Regarding this clone: The junction differs from germline at one of its ends, possibly a read error. The rearrangement links TRBV5-1 to TRBJ1-6; D remains ambiguous. This CDR3 has 13 amino acids. CDR1 SGHRS and CDR2 YFSETQ come from the germline V gene. DNA of the CDR3: TGCGCCAGCAGTTTGGACGATAATTCACCCCTCCACTTT. It is translated as CASSLDDNSPLHF.